Listed below are T cell receptor beta chains from one sample, sequenced in a study of cytomegalovirus exposure and HLA in healthy donors. Sequencing was performed with immunoSEQ multiplex PCR; in TCRdb, only in-frame clones are kept and a portion is missing. The sample shows roughly 61,000 clones, 80% of them seen only once. Sequenced sample: PBMCs. Every receptor here comes from a male donor in good health and CMV-seronegative. Both conserved end residues are part of each CDR3. The order of the fields is clone size, J gene, D gene, V gene, CDR3 DNA, CDR3 protein. A D gene is named only where the DNA matches it firmly. A row's size may be missing; if present it is once, few, many or a size class.

clone size: NA; J gene: TRBJ2-5; D gene: NA; V gene: TRBV4-2; CDR3 DNA: TGTGCCAGCAGCCAAGATGGCTTGCAAGAGACCCAGTACTTC; CDR3 protein: CASSQDGLQETQYF
clone size: NA; J gene: TRBJ2-3; D gene: NA; V gene: TRBV30; CDR3 DNA: TGTGCCTGGACCTCGGGTGGAGATACGCAGTATTTT; CDR3 protein: CAWTSGGDTQYF
clone size: few; J gene: TRBJ2-7; D gene: NA; V gene: TRBV27; CDR3 DNA: TGTGCCAGCAGTCTCCAACTCTTGGGGGGCGAGCAGTACTTC; CDR3 protein: CASSLQLLGGEQYF
clone size: NA; J gene: TRBJ2-1; D gene: TRBD2; V gene: TRBV4-1; CDR3 DNA: TGCGCCAGCAGCCAAGTCCCGACTAGCGGGGGGGTTTCCTACAATGAGCAGTTCTTC; CDR3 protein: CASSQVPTSGGVSYNEQFF
clone size: NA; J gene: TRBJ1-2; D gene: NA; V gene: TRBV30; CDR3 DNA: TGTGCCTGGAGTCTCGCGGCAGCTGGCTACACCTTC; CDR3 protein: CAWSLAAAGYTF
clone size: NA; J gene: TRBJ2-5; D gene: TRBD1; V gene: TRBV7-2; CDR3 DNA: TGTGCCAGCAGCACCTTGACAGGGGGCCTAGAGACCCAGTACTTC; CDR3 protein: CASSTLTGGLETQYF
clone size: NA; J gene: TRBJ2-3; D gene: TRBD2; V gene: TRBV2; CDR3 DNA: TGTGCCAGGCGGAGGACTAGCGGATCTCCAGATACGCAGTATTTT; CDR3 protein: CARRRTSGSPDTQYF
clone size: NA; J gene: TRBJ1-1; D gene: TRBD1; V gene: TRBV5-1; CDR3 DNA: TGCGCCAGCAGCTTGGTATCGTGGACAGGGGCGACCCCTGAAGCTTTCTTT; CDR3 protein: CASSLVSWTGATPEAFF
clone size: NA; J gene: TRBJ2-1; D gene: NA; V gene: TRBV9; CDR3 DNA: TGTGCCAGCAGCGTAGGGCATGACTCCTACAATGAGCAGTTCTTC; CDR3 protein: CASSVGHDSYNEQFF
clone size: NA; J gene: TRBJ1-4; D gene: TRBD1; V gene: TRBV15; CDR3 DNA: TGTGCCGCGTACGAACCGGGACAGGGGTATGAAAAACTGTTTTTT; CDR3 protein: CAAYEPGQGYEKLFF
clone size: few; J gene: TRBJ2-7; D gene: TRBD2; V gene: TRBV19; CDR3 DNA: TGTGCCAGTAGTGTGAAGCTAAGCGGGGGGCCCAGCGAGCAGTACTTC; CDR3 protein: CASSVKLSGGPSEQYF
clone size: NA; J gene: TRBJ2-2; D gene: TRBD2; V gene: TRBV7-3; CDR3 DNA: TGTGCCAGCAGCTGGGAGGGTTCCGGGGAGCTGTTTTTT; CDR3 protein: CASSWEGSGELFF
clone size: once; J gene: TRBJ1-2; D gene: TRBD1; V gene: TRBV27; CDR3 DNA: TGTGCCAGCACCCCGGGACAGGGGGCTCGAGGCTACACCTTC; CDR3 protein: CASTPGQGARGYTF
clone size: once; J gene: TRBJ1-3; D gene: NA; V gene: TRBV6-6; CDR3 DNA: TGTGCCAGCAACGACGCCGGGGGCTCTGGAAACACCATATATTTT; CDR3 protein: CASNDAGGSGNTIYF
clone size: NA; J gene: TRBJ1-1; D gene: NA; V gene: TRBV5-1; CDR3 DNA: TGCGCCAGCAGCTTGGCGGACAATGGCTTCGCTTTCTTT; CDR3 protein: CASSLADNGFAFF
clone size: few; J gene: TRBJ2-5; D gene: TRBD1; V gene: TRBV7-2; CDR3 DNA: TGTGCCAGCAGCCTACTAGGGGCCAGGGGGGAGACCCAGTACTTC; CDR3 protein: CASSLLGARGETQYF
clone size: few; J gene: TRBJ2-1; D gene: NA; V gene: TRBV11-2; CDR3 DNA: TGTGCCAGCAGCTTCATGCTCGCGGGGAATGAGCAGTTCTTC; CDR3 protein: CASSFMLAGNEQFF
clone size: NA; J gene: TRBJ1-1; D gene: NA; V gene: TRBV9; CDR3 DNA: TGTGCCAGCAGCCTTGGCCGAAATAAAGAAGCTTTCTTT; CDR3 protein: CASSLGRNKEAFF
clone size: NA; J gene: TRBJ2-3; D gene: TRBD1; V gene: TRBV18; CDR3 DNA: TGTGCCAGCTCTCGAATCGGGACAGGGGGCGGCACAGATACGCAGTATTTT; CDR3 protein: CASSRIGTGGGTDTQYF
clone size: NA; J gene: TRBJ2-1; D gene: NA; V gene: TRBV7-7; CDR3 DNA: TGTGCTAGCAGCCCATGGAGCTCCTACAATGAGCAGTTCTTC; CDR3 protein: CASSPWSSYNEQFF
clone size: NA; J gene: TRBJ2-7; D gene: TRBD2; V gene: TRBV4-1; CDR3 DNA: TGCGCCAGCAGCCTGACTAGCGTATCCTACGAGCAGTACTTC; CDR3 protein: CASSLTSVSYEQYF
clone size: NA; J gene: TRBJ2-5; D gene: TRBD2; V gene: TRBV6-5; CDR3 DNA: TGTGCCAGCAGTAACGGACTAGCGGGGGCCTCGTACTTC; CDR3 protein: CASSNGLAGASYF
clone size: NA; J gene: TRBJ2-5; D gene: TRBD2; V gene: TRBV5-4; CDR3 DNA: TGTGCCAGCAGCTCTACTAGCGGGGGTGAGACCCAGTACTTC; CDR3 protein: CASSSTSGGETQYF
clone size: once; J gene: TRBJ1-2; D gene: NA; V gene: TRBV7-9; CDR3 DNA: TGTGCCAGCAGCCCAACAGGCGGCCATGGCTACACCTTC; CDR3 protein: CASSPTGGHGYTF
clone size: NA; J gene: TRBJ1-4; D gene: NA; V gene: TRBV5-1; CDR3 DNA: TGCGCCAGCAGCCTGACTCGTGTAGCTAATGAAAAACTGTTTTTT; CDR3 protein: CASSLTRVANEKLFF
clone size: NA; J gene: TRBJ1-1; D gene: NA; V gene: TRBV4-3; CDR3 DNA: TGCGCCAGCACACCTGAGGGAGGGCAGGGGAACACTGAAGCTTTCTTT; CDR3 protein: CASTPEGGQGNTEAFF
clone size: NA; J gene: TRBJ2-1; D gene: TRBD2; V gene: TRBV13; CDR3 DNA: TGTGCCAGCAGCTCGCGGACTAGCGGGGGAGACAATGAGCAGTTCTTC; CDR3 protein: CASSSRTSGGDNEQFF